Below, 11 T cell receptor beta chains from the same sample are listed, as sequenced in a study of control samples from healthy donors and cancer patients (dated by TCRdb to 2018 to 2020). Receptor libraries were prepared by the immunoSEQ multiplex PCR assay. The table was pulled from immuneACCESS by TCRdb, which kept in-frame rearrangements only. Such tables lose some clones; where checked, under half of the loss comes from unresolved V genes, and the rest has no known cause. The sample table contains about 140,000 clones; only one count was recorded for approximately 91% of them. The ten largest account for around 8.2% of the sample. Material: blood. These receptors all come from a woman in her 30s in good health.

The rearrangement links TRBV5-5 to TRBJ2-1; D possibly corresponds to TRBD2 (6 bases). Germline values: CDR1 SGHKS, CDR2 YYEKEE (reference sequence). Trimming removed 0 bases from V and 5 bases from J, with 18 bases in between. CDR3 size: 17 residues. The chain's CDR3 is CASSLAAYTSNNNEQFF. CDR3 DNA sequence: TGTGCCAGCAGCTTGGCGGCGTATACTAGCAACAACAATGAGCAGTTCTTC.

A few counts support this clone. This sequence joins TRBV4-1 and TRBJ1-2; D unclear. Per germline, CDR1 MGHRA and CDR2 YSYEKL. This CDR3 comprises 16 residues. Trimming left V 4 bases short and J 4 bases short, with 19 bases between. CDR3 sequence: CASSPLLKAKGYGYTF. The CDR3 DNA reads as TGCGCCAGCAGCCCCCTTCTGAAGGCAAAGGGCTATGGCTACACCTTC.

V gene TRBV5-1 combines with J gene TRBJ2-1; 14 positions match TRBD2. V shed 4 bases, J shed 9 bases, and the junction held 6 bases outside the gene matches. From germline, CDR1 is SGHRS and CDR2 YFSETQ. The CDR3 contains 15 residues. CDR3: CASSLGTSGSGEQFF. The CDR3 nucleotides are TGCGCCAGCAGCCTCGGGACTAGCGGGAGCGGTGAGCAGTTCTTC.

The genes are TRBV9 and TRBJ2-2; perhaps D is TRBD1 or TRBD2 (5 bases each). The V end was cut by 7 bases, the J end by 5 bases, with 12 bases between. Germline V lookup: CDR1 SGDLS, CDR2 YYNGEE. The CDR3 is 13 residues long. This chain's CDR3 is CASGFEGTGELFF. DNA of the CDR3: TGTGCCAGCGGGTTCGAGGGGACCGGGGAGCTGTTTTTT.

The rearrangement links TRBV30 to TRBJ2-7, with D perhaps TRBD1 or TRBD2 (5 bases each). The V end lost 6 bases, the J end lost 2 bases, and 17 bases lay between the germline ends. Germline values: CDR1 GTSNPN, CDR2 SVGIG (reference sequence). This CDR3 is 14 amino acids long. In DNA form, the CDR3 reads TGTGCCTGCCTACCCCGGGACGGGACCTACGAGCAGTACTTC. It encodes CACLPRDGTYEQYF.

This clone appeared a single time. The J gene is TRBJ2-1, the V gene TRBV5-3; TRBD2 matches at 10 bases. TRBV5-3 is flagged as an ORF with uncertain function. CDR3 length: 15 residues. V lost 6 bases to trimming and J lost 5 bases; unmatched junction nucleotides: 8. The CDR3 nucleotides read TGTGCCAGAATTCCGGGACTAGCGCCACACAATGAGCAGTTCTTC. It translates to CARIPGLAPHNEQFF.

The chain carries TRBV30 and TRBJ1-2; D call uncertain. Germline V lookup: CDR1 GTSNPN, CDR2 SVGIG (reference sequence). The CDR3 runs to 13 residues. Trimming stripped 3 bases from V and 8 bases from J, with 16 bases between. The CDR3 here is CAWRSKTVRGYTF. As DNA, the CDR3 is TGTGCCTGGAGATCTAAAACAGTCCGGGGCTACACCTTC.

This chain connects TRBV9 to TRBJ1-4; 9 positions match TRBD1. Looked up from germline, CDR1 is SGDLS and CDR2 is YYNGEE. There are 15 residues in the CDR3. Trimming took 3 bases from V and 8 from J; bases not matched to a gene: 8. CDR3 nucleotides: TGTGCCAGCAGCGCGCGGACAGGGGAGGGCGAAAAACTGTTTTTT. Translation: CASSARTGEGEKLFF. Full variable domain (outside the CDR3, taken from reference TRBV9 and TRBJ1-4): DSGVTQTPKHLITATGQRVTLRCSPRSGDLSVYWYQQSLDQGLQFLIQYYNGEERAKGNILERFSAQQFPDLHSELNLSSLELGDSALYFCASSARTGEGEKLFFGSGTQLSVL.

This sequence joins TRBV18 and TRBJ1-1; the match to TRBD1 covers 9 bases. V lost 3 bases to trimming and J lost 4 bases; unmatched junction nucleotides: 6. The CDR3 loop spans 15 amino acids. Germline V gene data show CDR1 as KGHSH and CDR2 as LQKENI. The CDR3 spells CASSPGTDRGTEAFF. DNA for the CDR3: TGTGCCAGCTCACCCGGCACGGACAGGGGCACTGAAGCTTTCTTT. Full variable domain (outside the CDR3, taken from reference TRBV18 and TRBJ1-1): NAGVMQNPRHLVRRRGQEARLRCSPMKGHSHVYWYRQLPEEGLKFMVYLQKENIIDESGMPKERFSAEFPKEGPSILRIQQVVRGDSAAYFCASSPGTDRGTEAFFGQGTRLTVV.

CDR3 in DNA: TGTGCCAGCAGTTACGGGGGCGGGAGAGGAGGTAATGAGCAGTTCTTC. It is translated as CASSYGGGRGGNEQFF. The gene calls are TRBV6-6 and TRBJ2-1, with D perhaps matching TRBD2 (7 bases). Per germline, CDR1 MNHNY and CDR2 SVGAGI (reference sequence). V shed 2 bases and J shed 7 bases, with 18 bases lying between them. The length of the CDR3 is 16 residues.

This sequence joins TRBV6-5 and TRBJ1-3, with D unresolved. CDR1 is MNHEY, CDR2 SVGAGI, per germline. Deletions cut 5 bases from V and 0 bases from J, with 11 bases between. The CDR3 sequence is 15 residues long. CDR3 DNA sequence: TGTGCCAGCAGTAGAGACCGGAGCTCTGGAAACACCATATATTTT. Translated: CASSRDRSSGNTIYF.